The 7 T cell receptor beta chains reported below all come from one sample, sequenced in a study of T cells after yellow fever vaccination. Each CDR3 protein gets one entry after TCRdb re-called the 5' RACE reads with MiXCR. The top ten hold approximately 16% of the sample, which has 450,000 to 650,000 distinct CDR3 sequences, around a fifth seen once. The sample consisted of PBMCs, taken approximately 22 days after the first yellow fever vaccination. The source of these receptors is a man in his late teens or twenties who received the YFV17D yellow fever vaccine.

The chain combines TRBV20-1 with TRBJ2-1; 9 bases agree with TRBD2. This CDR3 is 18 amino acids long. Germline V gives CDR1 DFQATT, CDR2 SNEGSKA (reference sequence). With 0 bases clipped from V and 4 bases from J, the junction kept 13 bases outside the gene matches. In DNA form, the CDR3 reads TGCAGTGCTAGAGACGGGACTAGCCTTGGGGAAACTTACAATGAGCAGTTCTTC. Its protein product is CSARDGTSLGETYNEQFF.

The CDR3 loop is CASSSAGGVGGYTF. CDR3 DNA sequence: TGTGCCAGCAGCTCCGCAGGGGGAGTCGGTGGCTACACCTTC. V and J are TRBV7-9 and TRBJ1-2, with 7 bases identical to TRBD1. CDR1 and CDR2 (germline): SEHNR, FQNEAQ (reference sequence). This CDR3 has 14 amino acids. Unmatched junction bases numbered 9, after V lost 4 bases and J lost 7 bases.

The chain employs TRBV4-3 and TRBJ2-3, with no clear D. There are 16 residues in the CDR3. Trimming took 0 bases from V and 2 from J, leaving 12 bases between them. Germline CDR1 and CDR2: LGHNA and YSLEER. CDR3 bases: TGCGCCAGCAGCCAAGATCCGAGGTCTCTCACAGATACGCAGTATTTT. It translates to CASSQDPRSLTDTQYF.

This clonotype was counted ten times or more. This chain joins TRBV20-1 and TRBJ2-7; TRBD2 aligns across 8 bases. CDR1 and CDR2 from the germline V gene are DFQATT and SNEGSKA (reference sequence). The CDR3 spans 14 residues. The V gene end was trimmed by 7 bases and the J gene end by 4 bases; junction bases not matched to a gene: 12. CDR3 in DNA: TGCAGTGTCCCCCGGGAGGGTTCGTTGTACGAGCAGTACTTC. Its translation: CSVPREGSLYEQYF.

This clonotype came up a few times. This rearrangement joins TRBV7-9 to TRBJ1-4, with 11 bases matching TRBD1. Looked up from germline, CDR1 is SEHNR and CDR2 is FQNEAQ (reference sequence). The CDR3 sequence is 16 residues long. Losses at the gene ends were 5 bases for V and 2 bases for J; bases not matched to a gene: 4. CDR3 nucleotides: TGTGCCAGCAGCCAGGACAGGGGGCAGACTAATGAAAAACTGTTTTTT. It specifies CASSQDRGQTNEKLFF.

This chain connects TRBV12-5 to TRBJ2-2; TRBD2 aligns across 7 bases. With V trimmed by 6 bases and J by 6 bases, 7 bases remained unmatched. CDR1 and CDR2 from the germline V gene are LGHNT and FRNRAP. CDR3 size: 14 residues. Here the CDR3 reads CASGRSGISGELFF. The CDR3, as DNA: TGTGCTAGTGGACGAAGCGGGATTTCCGGGGAGCTGTTTTTT.

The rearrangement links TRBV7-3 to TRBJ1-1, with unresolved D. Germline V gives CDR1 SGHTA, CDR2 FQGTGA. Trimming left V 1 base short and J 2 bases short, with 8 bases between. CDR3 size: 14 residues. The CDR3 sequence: CASSLNGFNTEAFF. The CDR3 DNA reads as TGTGCCAGCAGCTTAAACGGATTTAACACTGAAGCTTTCTTT.